These T cell receptor beta chains were read from a single sample in a study of OX40 agonist ivuxolimab in advanced cancers. Generated by immunoSEQ multiplex PCR, the TCRdb table keeps only in-frame clones and is missing some. The sample holds about 74,000 clones, around 82% seen once. This sample comprised CD4+ or CD8+ T cells sorted from blood, obtained in a trial of the OX40 agonist ivuxolimab. Every receptor here comes from an adult with an advanced solid tumor such as melanoma, head and neck, liver or kidney cancer. CDR3s leave out the opening cysteine and the closing phenylalanine or tryptophan.

V gene	J gene	CDR3 protein
TRBV9	TRBJ1-2	ASSPYAGLDGYT
TRBV11-2	TRBJ2-7	ASSVSGAYEQY
TRBV11-2	TRBJ1-1	ASSFRGQGTPAPEAF
TRBV16	TRBJ2-2	ASSQSPRGGELF
TRBV5-6	TRBJ1-2	ASRLQGARGYT
TRBV28	TRBJ1-1	ASSFLKGTEAF
TRBV2	TRBJ2-2	ASRPTSPGELF
TRBV7-9	TRBJ2-5	ASSHPGDQETQY
TRBV19	TRBJ2-3	ASSIVGRGASTDTQY
TRBV19	TRBJ1-1	ASSRTSEAF
TRBV5-4	TRBJ2-3	ASSSNGAYTDTQY
TRBV5-6	TRBJ2-5	ASSFTSGRKTQY
TRBV10-2	TRBJ2-1	ASSAVYNEQF
TRBV7-9	TRBJ1-2	ASRSRDRGPEGYT
TRBV7-9	TRBJ1-4	ASSFSGSPDEKLF
TRBV5-4	TRBJ1-4	ASSWDREKLF
TRBV5-1	TRBJ2-1	ASSPTTLAGVANEQF
TRBV5-6	TRBJ2-1	ASSLSGTRRSPF